Listed below are T cell receptor beta chains from one sample, sequenced in a study of spatial heterogeneity in lung cancer. TCRdb independently ran MiXCR on the 5' RACE reads; one entry per CDR3 protein. The table lists some 110,000 distinct CDR3 sequences, 12% of them singletons. This specimen consisted of PBMCs, obtained at follow-up. These receptor sequences come from a male donor with early-stage non-small cell lung cancer. The CDR3 runs from the conserved cysteine through the conserved F or W. D genes are given only for firm matches. The size of a clone is reported for some rows only, either as once, few or many, or as a class for expanded clones.

many	TRBV6-5	TRBD1	TRBJ1-1	CASKTGQGGPEAFF	TGTGCCAGCAAAACGGGACAGGGTGGACCTGAAGCTTTCTTT
few	TRBV29-1	TRBD1	TRBJ2-7	CSVEDRGGTGSYEQYF	TGCAGCGTTGAAGATAGGGGGGGGACAGGGTCATACGAGCAGTACTTC
many	TRBV10-1	NA	TRBJ2-5	CASSAGPGETQYF	TGCGCCAGCAGTGCGGGCCCGGGGGAGACCCAGTACTTC
many	TRBV6-5	TRBD2	TRBJ2-7	CASISPGGREQYF	TGTGCCAGCATCTCCCCGGGGGGACGGGAGCAGTACTTC
many	TRBV5-5	NA	TRBJ2-7	CASSSPGTLSYEQYF	TGTGCCAGCAGCTCCCCCGGGACCTTATCCTACGAGCAGTACTTC
few	TRBV7-9	TRBD2	TRBJ2-3	CASSLSLRGGGSTDTQYF	TGTGCCAGCAGCTTGTCCCTTCGGGGCGGGGGGTCCACAGATACGCAGTATTTT
NA	TRBV12-3/TRBV12-4	NA	TRBJ1-5	CASHSGRQPQHF	TGTGCCAGCCACAGCGGACGTCAGCCCCAGCATTTT
NA	TRBV5-1	NA	TRBJ2-5	CASSLRGGLETQYF	TGCGCCAGCAGCTTGCGTGGGGGGCTGGAGACCCAGTACTTC
many	TRBV7-9	NA	TRBJ2-7	CASSFSQVAEEQYF	TGTGCCAGCAGCTTCAGCCAGGTCGCCGAGGAGCAGTACTTC
few	TRBV3-1	NA	TRBJ1-1	CASSPSTENTEAFF	TGTGCCAGCAGCCCCTCCACGGAAAACACTGAAGCTTTCTTT
NA	TRBV20-1	NA	TRBJ2-6	CSASKLVGANVLTF	TGCAGTGCTAGTAAACTAGTAGGGGCCAACGTCCTGACTTTC
NA	TRBV20-1	TRBD1	TRBJ2-7	CSARDPGGPYEQYF	TGCAGTGCTAGAGACCCAGGGGGCCCCTACGAGCAGTACTTC
few	TRBV5-6	NA	TRBJ2-2	CASSLEIAYTGELFF	TGTGCCAGCAGCTTGGAGATAGCCTACACCGGGGAGCTGTTTTTT
NA	TRBV9	NA	TRBJ1-2	CASSVDSDYGYTF	TGTGCCAGCAGCGTAGACAGCGACTATGGCTACACCTTC
NA	TRBV7-9	NA	TRBJ1-1	CASSLVGTGSNTEAFF	TGTGCCAGCAGCTTAGTAGGCACAGGGTCGAACACTGAAGCTTTCTTT
NA	TRBV11-2	NA	TRBJ2-2	CASSLDYFIRSKTGELFF	TGTGCCAGCAGCTTAGATTACTTCATAAGGTCTAAGACCGGGGAGCTGTTTTTT
NA	TRBV11-2	TRBD2	TRBJ2-5	CASRRLAGADQETQYF	TGTGCCAGCAGGAGATTAGCGGGGGCCGATCAAGAGACCCAGTACTTC
many	TRBV28	NA	TRBJ1-5	CASSEWGAGSQPQHF	TGTGCCAGCAGTGAGTGGGGGGCAGGAAGTCAGCCCCAGCATTTT
NA	TRBV7-2	TRBD1	TRBJ2-5	CASSDDRAKTQYF	TGTGCCAGCAGCGATGACAGGGCGAAGACCCAGTACTTC
NA	TRBV6-5	TRBD1	TRBJ1-1	CASNRQGNTEAFF	TGTGCCAGCAACCGACAGGGTAACACTGAAGCTTTCTTT
few	TRBV20-1	NA	TRBJ2-5	CSWDKGQETQYF	TGCAGCTGGGATAAGGGGCAAGAGACCCAGTACTTC
many	TRBV7-9	TRBD2	TRBJ2-1	CASSWSGGAGNEQFF	TGTGCCAGCAGCTGGAGCGGGGGGGCTGGCAATGAGCAGTTCTTC
NA	TRBV4-1	TRBD2	TRBJ2-1	CASSPTGARGTSGVRKFF	TGCGCCAGCAGCCCAACAGGGGCGAGGGGGACTAGCGGGGTAAGGAAGTTCTTC
few	TRBV6-2/TRBV6-3	NA	TRBJ2-7	CASSSPWEQYF	TGTGCCAGCAGCAGCCCCTGGGAGCAGTACTTC
many	TRBV12-3/TRBV12-4	NA	TRBJ1-2	CASSTGTVYGYTF	TGTGCCAGCAGTACGGGGACGGTGTATGGCTACACCTTC
NA	TRBV12-3/TRBV12-4	NA	TRBJ1-5	CASSPRERLRPQHF	TGTGCCAGCAGTCCGCGGGAGCGCTTAAGGCCCCAGCATTTT
NA	TRBV3-1	TRBD1	TRBJ2-2	CASGVGTGSNTGELFF	TGTGCCAGCGGGGTCGGGACAGGTTCGAACACCGGGGAGCTGTTTTTT
many	TRBV20-1	NA	TRBJ2-1	CSAATIRGGNEQFF	TGCAGTGCGGCTACTATCAGAGGGGGCAATGAGCAGTTCTTC
NA	TRBV7-9	NA	TRBJ2-2	CASSLDTGGELFF	TGTGCCAGCAGCTTAGACACTGGCGGGGAGCTGTTTTTT
few	TRBV24-1	NA	TRBJ2-7	CATSDPDRYEQYF	TGTGCCACCAGTGATCCCGACAGGTACGAGCAGTACTTC
few	TRBV10-2	NA	TRBJ2-1	CASSEFWGNEQFF	TGCGCCAGCAGTGAATTTTGGGGGAATGAGCAGTTCTTC
many	TRBV6-1	NA	TRBJ1-5	CASSERSQPQHF	TGTGCCAGCAGTGAAAGGAGTCAGCCCCAGCATTTT
many	TRBV29-1	NA	TRBJ1-2	CSVWGAVYGYTF	TGCAGCGTTTGGGGGGCCGTCTATGGCTACACCTTC
NA	TRBV7-2	NA	TRBJ2-2	CASSFSGVNTGELFF	TGTGCCAGCAGCTTTTCCGGGGTGAACACCGGGGAGCTGTTTTTT
NA	TRBV5-1	NA	TRBJ2-3	CASSLEGHITDTQYF	TGCGCCAGCAGCTTGGAGGGACATATCACAGATACGCAGTATTTT
many	TRBV9	TRBD2	TRBJ2-5	CASSVGLAGAPLETQYF	TGTGCCAGCAGCGTGGGACTAGCGGGGGCCCCCCTAGAGACCCAGTACTTC
NA	TRBV5-4	TRBD1	TRBJ2-1	CASSLESTGTAYNEQFF	TGTGCCAGCAGCTTGGAATCTACCGGGACAGCTTACAATGAGCAGTTCTTC
NA	TRBV6-5	NA	TRBJ1-2	CASRAFGDGYTF	TGTGCCAGCAGGGCCTTCGGGGATGGCTACACCTTC
few	TRBV5-1	NA	TRBJ2-3	CASGEGFAQYF	TGCGCCAGCGGCGAGGGCTTTGCGCAGTATTTT
few	TRBV30	NA	TRBJ2-3	CAWSGAQGMRADTQYF	TGTGCCTGGAGTGGGGCACAGGGCATGAGGGCAGATACGCAGTATTTT
NA	TRBV7-2	TRBD1	TRBJ1-1	CASSLGQTNTEAFF	TGTGCCAGCAGCTTGGGACAGACGAACACTGAAGCTTTCTTT
many	TRBV4-2	NA	TRBJ1-5	CASSQDIYQPQHF	TGTGCCAGCAGCCAAGATATATATCAGCCCCAGCATTTT
many	TRBV7-9	NA	TRBJ1-1	CASSFTPTGNTEAFF	TGTGCCAGCAGCTTCACTCCTACAGGGAACACTGAAGCTTTCTTT
NA	TRBV20-1	NA	TRBJ2-2	CSASVGAFGELFF	TGCAGTGCTAGCGTGGGGGCGTTCGGGGAGCTGTTTTTT
NA	TRBV4-3	TRBD2	TRBJ2-5	CASSRGTSGLCDYF	TGCGCCAGCAGTCGGGGGACTAGCGGGCTATGCGATTACTTC
NA	TRBV6-2/TRBV6-3	NA	TRBJ1-2	CASQNGVRQFYGYTF	TGTGCCAGCCAAAACGGGGTTCGTCAATTCTATGGCTACACCTTC
many	TRBV7-8	NA	TRBJ1-5	CASSSNRLPFIWNQPQHF	TGTGCCAGCAGCTCGAACAGGTTACCCTTTATATGGAATCAGCCCCAGCATTTT
many	TRBV12-3/TRBV12-4	TRBD1	TRBJ1-1	CASIRGQGAGEAFF	TGTGCCAGCATCCGAGGACAGGGGGCTGGTGAAGCTTTCTTT
many	TRBV7-9	TRBD1	TRBJ2-3	CASSQRDRGGPDTQYF	TGTGCCAGCAGCCAGAGGGACAGGGGAGGACCAGATACGCAGTATTTT
NA	TRBV5-1	TRBD2	TRBJ2-3	CASSSAGTSGDTQYF	TGCGCCAGCAGCTCCGCCGGGACTAGCGGAGATACGCAGTATTTT
NA	TRBV29-1	NA	TRBJ2-2	CSVDPGTTNTGELFF	TGCAGCGTTGATCCCGGGACAACGAACACCGGGGAGCTGTTTTTT
many	TRBV28	TRBD1	TRBJ1-4	CASSPGTGAEKLFF	TGTGCCAGCAGTCCCGGGACAGGGGCTGAAAAACTGTTTTTT
many	TRBV7-9	TRBD2	TRBJ2-1	CASSLVGGGVGNEQFF	TGTGCCAGCAGCTTAGTCGGCGGGGGAGTGGGGAATGAGCAGTTCTTC
many	TRBV11-3	NA	TRBJ2-3	CASRGVQAADTQYF	TGTGCCAGCAGAGGGGTGCAGGCGGCAGATACGCAGTATTTT
few	TRBV27	NA	TRBJ1-2	CASSSGQRANYGYTF	TGTGCCAGCAGTTCCGGACAGAGAGCTAACTATGGCTACACCTTC